This T cell receptor beta chain was identified in a study of blood T cell repertoires in COVID-19 (dated by TCRdb to about 2020). At the level of the whole study: Samples covering the acute and convalescent phases of COVID-19 were provided by collaborators in the United States, Italy and Spain. The repertoires were made available in a free public database intended to serve as a resource for research on the immune response to SARS-CoV-2. Where available, HLA class I and class II types were obtained from metadata supplied by the sample provider rather than from assay-based typing. Deeply sampled blood TCRbeta repertoires from subjects exposed to, actively infected with, or recovered from COVID-19 were included in the dataset. The sample metadata nearly always contained a de-identified subject ID, COVID-19 status, age in years and sex. Samples were obtained from the ongoing ImmuneRACE study (first 160 participants) and from approximately 1,200 subjects provided by 6 global collaborators. The material from the prospective study consisted of cDNA or gDNA derived from T cells, B-cell-depleted T cells, or PBMCs. The study at large found these results: The quantity of clinical and demographic metadata differed by source and by participant and was supplied without curation.

TCRbeta CDR3 regions were amplified from genomic DNA using the immunoSEQ Assay, a bias-controlled multiplex PCR. In the source study's methods: The number of nucleated cells in each sample was estimated from the amplification of reference gene primers within the assay. To quantify the absolute abundance of each unique TCRbeta CDR3 rearrangement, sequence reads were collapsed and filtered. For each sample, productive Simpson clonality was calculated as the square root of Simpson's diversity index over productive rearrangements. The immuneACCESS repertoire file appears here via TCRdb, limited to in-frame rearrangements. These files lack a portion of the clones; in checked studies, under half of the deficit traces to unresolved V genes, and the cause of the others is not known. The DNA gave D and trimming, while V, J and clone size come from that table. The sample table records more than 95,000 clones; roughly 84% of these occur just once. The ten top clones hold more than 20% of the sample.

The CDR1 and CDR2 encoded by the germline V gene are KGHSH and LQKENI. Including cysteine and phenylalanine, the CDR3 has 15 amino acids. The CDR3 DNA has 45 bases and is translated from base 1. V trim: 6 bases; J trim: 2 bases; unmatched bases: 7. The collaborating institutions used their own protocols to collect whole blood in K2EDTA tubes. For TCRbeta analysis, collaborators shipped samples in one of three forms: frozen whole blood, isolated PBMCs, or DNA extracted from either of those sample types. Of note for this clone: No cognate antigen has been identified for it. No quality values exist for individual bases; no much larger clone is one base distant.

This TCR derives from a man in his fifties or sixties with acute or convalescent COVID-19. Input material: peripheral blood. The chain is made from TRBV18 and TRBJ2-1, with 7 central nucleotides matching TRBD2. The CDR3 amino acid sequence is: CASSRSGATYNEQFF. The nucleotide sequence is TGTGCCAGCTCGCGCAGCGGGGCAACCTACAATGAGCAGTTCTTC.